This note documents a single T cell receptor (beta chain) sequence. Its antigen is unidentified. TCRdb fed the reads into MiXCR, producing one record per CDR3 protein. The table includes approximately 270,000 distinct CDR3 sequences, roughly 21% detected once. This specimen comes from a study of T cell repertoires in cytomegalovirus infection. Whole-study context: CMV epitopes used comprised recently identified HLA-C-restricted ones and well-studied HLA-B-restricted ones. An indication of both CMV infection and matching HLA type came from public TCR beta signatures.

V lost 1 base and J 2 bases, leaving 7 bases between the germline ends. CDR1 is KGHDR and CDR2 is SFDVKD in the germline V gene. The CDR3 has 14 amino acids. Study outcomes and limitations: Public TCR beta family frequency separated CMV-and-HLA carriers, including in an independent cohort.

The chain carries TRBV24-1 and TRBJ1-2; no clear D. The material was cultured PBMCs, obtained from culture after CMV antigen stimulation. The receptor was derived from a human donor in good health (CMV status not recorded). Some clones in this sample may be carry-over from other donors' samples. CDR3 protein: CATSDFAANYGYTF. CDR3 sequence (DNA): TGTGCCACCAGTGATTTTGCAGCGAACTATGGCTACACCTTC.